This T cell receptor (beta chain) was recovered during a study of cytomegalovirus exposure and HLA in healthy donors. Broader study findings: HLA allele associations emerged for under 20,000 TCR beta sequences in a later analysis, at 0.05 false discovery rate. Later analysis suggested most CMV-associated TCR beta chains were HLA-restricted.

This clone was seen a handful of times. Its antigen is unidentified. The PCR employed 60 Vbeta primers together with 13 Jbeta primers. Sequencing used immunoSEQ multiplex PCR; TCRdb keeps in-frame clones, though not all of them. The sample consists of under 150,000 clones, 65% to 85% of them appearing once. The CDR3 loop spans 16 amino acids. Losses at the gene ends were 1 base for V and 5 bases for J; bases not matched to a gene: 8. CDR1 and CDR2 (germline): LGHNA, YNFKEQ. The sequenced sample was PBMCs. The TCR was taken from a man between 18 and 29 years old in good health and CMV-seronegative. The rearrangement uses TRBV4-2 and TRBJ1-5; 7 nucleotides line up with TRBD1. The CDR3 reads CASSQVGGTVHQPQHF. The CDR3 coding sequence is TGTGCCAGCAGCCAAGTAGGGGGGACAGTACATCAGCCCCAGCATTTT.